This T cell receptor (beta chain) comes out of a study of shared clonotypes between healthy human individuals. As processed by the authors: ImmunoSEQ junction-only sequences lacked quality scores, so their filtering differed. Measured with immunoSEQ multiplex PCR; TCRdb has only the in-frame clones, and not every one. For V, J and clone size, that table is used; D and trimming come from the DNA. The sample records about 1.5 million clones, roughly 97% being singletons. Germline-derived CDR1 and CDR2 are LNHDA and SQIVND (reference sequence). V was clipped by 1 base and J by 2 bases, with 8 bases between them. This CDR3 spans 15 amino acids. All of the donors resided in Nashville, Tennessee, and each was a Caucasian adult. In its sample, this clone was seen once. The same CDR3 is also encoded by other DNA sequences in this sample.

The source of this sequence is a man aged 25 to 40 in good health. This chain uses TRBV19 with TRBJ2-2, with D maybe TRBD2 (5 bases). The specimen sequenced was naive CD4+ T cells sorted from blood. Subset described: CD45RA+ positively selected. In nucleotides, the CDR3 is TGTGCCAGTAGTATAGTGTCGGGAAACACCGGGGAGCTGTTTTTT. Residues: CASSIVSGNTGELFF.